This T cell receptor (beta chain) was identified in a study of cytomegalovirus exposure and HLA in healthy donors (dated by TCRdb to the late 2010s). Describing the broader study: According to an earlier analysis of 550 to 700 of the donors, about 180 million T cells yielded roughly 110 million unique TCR beta sequences and about 300 Gb of sequence data. An early release that covered fewer than 750 HLA-typed donors contained about 300 gigabases of sequencing data and about 93 million unique TCR sequences. The genetic ancestry cluster associated with self-reported Caucasian donors included around four fifths of the approximately 410 genotyped donors. The study aimed to test whether signatures of past pathogen exposure could be identified by cataloging public T cell receptors. Using immunosequencing, the study profiled T cell repertoires from around 680 subjects and related those repertoires to cytomegalovirus serostatus. Besides the first cohort of hundreds of subjects, a separate validation cohort made up of 90 to 150 different subjects was used. High-throughput TCR immunosequencing, statistical association of individual TCRs with disease status, and machine learning were combined to predict cytomegalovirus infection status. In a later analysis, previously published TCR beta repertoires from more than 500 donors were re-analyzed and high-resolution HLA genotyping was added so that TCR occurrence patterns could be studied. Rather than using new phenotypic data, the later analysis identified candidate immune exposures from TCR beta sequences and from how often those sequences occurred across donors. An earlier analysis of more than 450 of the donors used high-throughput TCR beta sequencing to judge whether each TCR beta V gene segment behaved as functional or pseudogenic. Alongside the repertoire data, information on donor age, sex, ethnicity and CMV serostatus was compiled. A later genetic analysis took genome-wide SNP genotypes for about three fifths of the roughly 700 donors and used that subset as a discovery cohort. All discovery cohort repertoires had been generated on a single sequencing platform. Class I and class II HLA loci were covered by the typing at four-digit resolution. The number of typed donors differed by locus: about 629-630 for A, B, C, DRB1 and DQB1; 500 to 550 for DQA1; around 580 for DPA1; and 400 to 480 for DPB1. About five DR-DQ haplotypes were handled as single units for association and clustering, since linkage in the cohort was strong. Across 398 genotyped donors of the cohort, an average of approximately 220,000 unique TCR beta nucleotide sequences per donor were sequenced, and roughly 20% of those sequences were non-productive. Beyond this particular receptor, the publication reports: V-gene and J-gene trimming of TCR beta chains was associated with a missense DCLRE1C variant in a later genetic analysis, and the association was replicated in an independent cohort. The cohort was sequenced for TCR beta chains only, and without alpha or paired-chain data the features that could be detected were limited. The presence/absence analyses assumed that sequencing depth was roughly uniform across donors, and that assumption may not be true. A further reported finding was that TCR beta sequences accurately predicted the HLA-A and HLA-B alleles for most subjects in the first cohort. The study gave a list of more than 150 TCR beta chains associated with cytomegalovirus. Correlated functional status among segregating V segments might be attributable to linkage disequilibrium, but an unknown experimental factor could not be ruled out. At a false discovery rate of 0.05, a later analysis linked about 16,000 TCR beta sequences to specific HLA alleles. In a later analysis, HLA-associated TCR beta chains showed more clonal expansion and lower generation probabilities than non-associated chains that were equally common. A cluster of highly shared sequence variants was judged likely to represent a technical artifact of the sequencing pipeline. Assigning TCR associations to individual alleles was difficult when HLA alleles, especially DR and DQ, strongly co-occurred. Because HLA typing was missing for some donors at each locus, association tests included only the typed subset. In vitro tests confirmed that three of the cytomegalovirus-associated TCR beta chains recognize cytomegalovirus antigens. Because counts were too low, roughly 16 rarely observed V segments, including chromosome 9 orphons, were excluded from the earlier analysis of several hundred of the donors. CMV serostatus was the only immune exposure information available for the cohort. Some IMGT-functional V segments, including TRBV6-2 and TRBV6-3, could not be told apart with the 87-base-pair reads, so those segments were excluded. A later analysis reported that several top co-occurrence clusters appeared linked to parvovirus B19, influenza, CMV and Epstein-Barr virus. In a later genetic analysis, fewer N-insertions in productive TCRs were reported among donors in an Asian-associated ancestry cluster than the roughly 640-donor mean. In a later analysis, the rate of TCR association differed among HLA loci, with DRB1 alleles having the most associated TCRs and HLA-C alleles having the fewest. The authors suggested that the approach could potentially be extended to other disease states and immunological phenotypes. Most TCR sequences were seen in very few donors, while some public TCRs were found in many individuals. According to a later analysis, most CMV-associated TCR beta chains appeared to be HLA-restricted, and the HLA associations seemed to be driven largely by CMV exposure. Broadly in line with IMGT annotations, most TCR beta V segments showed up in productive rearrangements about 87% or about 30% of the time in an earlier analysis of some 590 of the donors. The classifier was reported to diagnose cytomegalovirus status with high specificity and sensitivity in both the original cohort and the validation cohort.

The library was produced with the immunoSEQ multiplex PCR assay. A mixture of 60 forward primers for TCR Vbeta segments and 13 reverse primers for TCR Jbeta segments was used in the multiplex PCR. A multiplex PCR assay on genomic DNA amplified the CDR3 region of rearranged TCR beta genes. The amplified TCR beta libraries were sequenced on the Illumina HiSeq System as 87-base-pair reads. The original methods were these. A later analysis tallied 75 million to 95 million unique TCR beta chains across the 660 or so repertoires, and 10 million to 11 million of those chains were shared by two or more donors. Raw reads were error-corrected and collapsed into unique sequences with a nearest-neighbor algorithm that merged closely related sequences to remove PCR and sequencing errors. To assign V, D and J gene segments, CDR3 sequences were aligned to IMGT reference sequences. For a sequence to be retained, at least a six-nucleotide match to both a V gene segment and a J gene segment was required. Rearrangements were called productive when the CDR3 lacked stop codons and stayed in frame with V and J; all others were non-productive. Following IMGT convention, CDR3 was defined as the stretch from the second conserved V-encoded cysteine up to the conserved J-encoded phenylalanine. In an earlier analysis of 587 of the donors, sequences lacking an unambiguous match to a single V gene segment were excluded. An earlier analysis of some 610 of the donors called V segments functional above 56.7% productive rearrangements and segregating when the between-donor standard deviation exceeded 5%. A statistical classification framework was built for diagnosing cytomegalovirus status from the catalog of TCR beta chain sequences. In a later analysis, V and J genes were assigned by comparing TCR nucleotide sequences against IMGT/GENE-DB human TR gene sequences. Using the TCRdist pipeline, a later analysis assigned CDR3 sequences along with most-parsimonious VDJ recombination scenarios. In a later analysis, every TCR beta chain was defined by the combination of its CDR3 amino acid sequence and its V-gene family, and reads without a unique V-gene family were dropped. To address suspected cross-contamination and a sequencing artifact, a later analysis removed around 600 highly shared, low-generation-probability nucleotide sequences. In a later analysis, a clonal expansion index was calculated for each public chain from normalized within-repertoire ranks of inferred template counts. A later analysis computed generation probabilities with a VDJ recombination model fitted to out-of-frame rearrangements, and checked the results against IGoR. In a later analysis, hypergeometric tests were used to score TCR-TCR, TCR-HLA and TCR-CMV co-occurrence, with a repertoire-size bias correction applied to TCR pairs. To estimate false discovery rates, a later analysis permuted the HLA or CMV assignments 20 times. In a later analysis, co-occurring TCRs were grouped using DBSCAN, with TCRdist sequence similarity added in when clustering inside HLA-allele-positive subsets. Repertoires with fewer than 30,000 or more than 120,000 public chains were left out of co-occurrence clustering, as were five repertoires with anomalous nucleotide sharing. Not all clones reach the TCRdb copy of this immuneACCESS table, which keeps in-frame sequences only. Checked studies attribute under half of the gap to unresolved V genes and leave the rest unexplained. The V and J calls and the clone size are those of that table, but D and trimming were determined from the DNA. The sample contains some 120,000 clones, roughly 78% of them found a single time. The top ten clonotypes cover more than 2.5% of the sample.

In total, roughly 710 healthy bone marrow donors made up the cohort. At the time of sampling, every cohort member was nominally healthy, though immune exposures that went unrecorded were likely present. The donor was CMV seronegative and was included in the group of around 320 seronegative cohort members. Each donor provided a peripheral blood sample, and peripheral blood mononuclear cells were used for TCR beta sequencing. Genomic DNA extraction from the blood cell samples was performed with the Qiagen DNeasy Blood Extraction Kit. On this clone itself: It has no known antigen specificity. No much larger clone exists at a distance of one base, and base qualities are not known.

From cysteine to phenylalanine, the CDR3 is 13 amino acids long. The CDR3 DNA has 39 bases and is translated from base 1. CDR1 and CDR2 were assigned from the germline V gene as SGHRS and YFSETQ. The rearranged segments are TRBV5-1 and TRBJ2-5; TRBD1 is perhaps the D gene, given 6 matching bases. The J call is uncertain, as TRBJ2-7 better fits the DNA end. The clonotype comes from a male donor in good health and CMV-seronegative. The material sequenced was PBMCs. The CDR3: CASSYLGQYEQYF. The bases are TGCGCCAGCAGCTATCTGGGACAATACGAGCAGTACTTC.